This T cell receptor (beta chain) was captured in a study of cytomegalovirus exposure and HLA in healthy donors. About the research overall: Clustering assigned approximately 78% of the 350 to 400 genotyped donors to the Caucasian-associated ancestry cluster. Whole-study results and caveats: The authors enumerated over 150 TCR beta chains as linked to cytomegalovirus.

Comment on this clone: Its antigen is unknown.

The PCR employed 60 Vbeta primers together with 13 Jbeta primers. Sequenced by immunoSEQ multiplex PCR; TCRdb stores in-frame clones only, minus some. The repertoire holds under 150,000 clones, with 65% to 90% as singletons. The CDR3 consists of 12 residues. CDR1 is MNHEY and CDR2 is SMNVEV in the germline V gene (reference sequence). V lost 5 bases to trimming and J lost 7 bases, with 11 bases between them. What was sequenced was PBMCs. The chain employs TRBV27 and TRBJ1-1; D is perhaps TRBD1 (5 bases). The sequence was obtained from a man aged 50-60 years in good health and CMV-seronegative. For the CDR3, the DNA is TGTGCCAGCAGTCCGACCAGGGATGAAGCTTTCTTT. This gives the protein CASSPTRDEAFF.